The clone carrying this TCR beta chain was observed once. What it binds is unknown. The data derive from a study of shared clonotypes between healthy human individuals. Produced via immunoSEQ multiplex PCR; TCRdb's table is partial and in-frame only. The sample has more than 450,000 clones; about four fifths are singletons. Findings of the study overall: Clonotype sharing levels among donors were expected to vary with sequencing depth.

Sequenced input: PBMCs. The source of this sequence is a middle-aged woman in good health. Some clones in this sample may be carry-over from other donors' samples.

The CDR3 DNA reads TGTGCCAGCAGCCTCCCCTGGGGCACAGATACGCAGTATTTT. It translates to CASSLPWGTDTQYF. The chain is built from TRBV5-6 and TRBJ2-3; D gene uncertain. Trimming removed 4 bases from V and 1 base from J, with 10 bases in between. This CDR3 contains 14 residues. Per germline, CDR1 SGHDT and CDR2 YYEEEE.